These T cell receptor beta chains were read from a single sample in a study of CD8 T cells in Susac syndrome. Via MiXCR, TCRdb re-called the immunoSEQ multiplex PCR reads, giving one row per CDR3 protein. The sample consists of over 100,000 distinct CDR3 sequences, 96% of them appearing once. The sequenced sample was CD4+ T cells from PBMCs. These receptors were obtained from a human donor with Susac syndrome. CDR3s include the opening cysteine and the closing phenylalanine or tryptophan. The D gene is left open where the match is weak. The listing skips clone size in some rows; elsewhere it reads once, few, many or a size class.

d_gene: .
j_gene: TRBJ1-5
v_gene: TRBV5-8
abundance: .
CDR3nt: TGTGCCAGCAGCCCGACGGGAACGGATCAGCCCCAGCATTTT
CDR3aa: CASSPTGTDQPQHF

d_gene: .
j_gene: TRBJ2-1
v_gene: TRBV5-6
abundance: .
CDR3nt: TGTGCCAGCAGCCGAACAGATGAGCAGTTCTTC
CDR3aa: CASSRTDEQFF

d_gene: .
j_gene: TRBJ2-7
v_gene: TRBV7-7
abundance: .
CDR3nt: TGTGCTAGCAGCCCCCATCGACCAGCCCCATACGAGCAGTACTTC
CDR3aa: CASSPHRPAPYEQYF

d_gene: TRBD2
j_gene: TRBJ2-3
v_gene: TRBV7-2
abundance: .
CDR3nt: TGTGCCAGCAGTCAGAGACTAGCGAGCACAGATACGCAGTATTTT
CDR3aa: CASSQRLASTDTQYF

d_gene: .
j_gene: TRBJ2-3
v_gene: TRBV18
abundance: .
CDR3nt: TGTGCCAGCTCACCCATCGCAGATACGCAGTATTTT
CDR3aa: CASSPIADTQYF

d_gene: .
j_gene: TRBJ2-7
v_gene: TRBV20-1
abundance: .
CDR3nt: TGCAGTGCTAGGTCAGCGCCGAGCTCCTACGAGCAGTACTTC
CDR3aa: CSARSAPSSYEQYF

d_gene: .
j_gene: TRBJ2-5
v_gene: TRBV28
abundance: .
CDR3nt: TGTGCCAGCAGGCGGGACCCAGGAGAGGGGACCCAGTACTTC
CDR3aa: CASRRDPGEGTQYF

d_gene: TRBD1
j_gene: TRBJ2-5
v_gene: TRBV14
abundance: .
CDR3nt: TGTGCCAGCAGTTACTTACAGGGGGCGTTTGGAGAGACCCAGTACTTC
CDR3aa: CASSYLQGAFGETQYF

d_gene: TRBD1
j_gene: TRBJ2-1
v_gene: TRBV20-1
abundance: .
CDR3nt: TGCAGTGCTGAAACCGGGACAGGGTTCAATGAGCAGTTCTTC
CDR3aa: CSAETGTGFNEQFF

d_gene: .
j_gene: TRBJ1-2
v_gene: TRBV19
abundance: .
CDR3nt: TGTGCCAGTAGTATAGAACATAACTATGGCTACACCTTC
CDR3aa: CASSIEHNYGYTF

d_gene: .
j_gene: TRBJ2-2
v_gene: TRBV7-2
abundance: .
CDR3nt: TGTGCCAGCAGCTTACAGTTGGGCGGGGAGCTGTTTTTT
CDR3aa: CASSLQLGGELFF

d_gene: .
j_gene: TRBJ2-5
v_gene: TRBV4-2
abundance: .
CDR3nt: TGTGCCAGCAGCCAAGGTCGTGGGGCCGCTCAAGAGACCCAGTACTTC
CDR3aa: CASSQGRGAAQETQYF

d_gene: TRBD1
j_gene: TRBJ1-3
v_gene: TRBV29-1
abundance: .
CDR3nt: TGCAGCGTTGAAGTCGGCAGGGGGTTGGCTGGAAACACCATATATTTT
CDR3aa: CSVEVGRGLAGNTIYF

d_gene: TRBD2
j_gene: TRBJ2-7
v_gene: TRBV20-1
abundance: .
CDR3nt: TGCAGTGCTAGGCCGGCAGGGACTAGCGGGATACATGAGCAGTACTTC
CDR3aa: CSARPAGTSGIHEQYF

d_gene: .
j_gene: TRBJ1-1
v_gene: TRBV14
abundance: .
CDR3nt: TGTGCCAGCAGCCCCGACTTAGGGTTTGAAGCTTTCTTT
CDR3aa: CASSPDLGFEAFF

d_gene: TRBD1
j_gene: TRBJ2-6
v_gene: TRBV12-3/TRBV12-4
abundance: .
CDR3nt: TGTGCCAGCAGTCCCGGGACAGGGGGTGCTGGGGCCAACGTCCTGACTTTC
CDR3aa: CASSPGTGGAGANVLTF

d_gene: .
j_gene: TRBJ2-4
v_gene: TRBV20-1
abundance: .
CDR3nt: TGCAGTGCTCGACTGTCGAAGGACATTCAGTACTTC
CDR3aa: CSARLSKDIQYF

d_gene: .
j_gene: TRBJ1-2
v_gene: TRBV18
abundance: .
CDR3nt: TGTGCCAGCTCACCTGGACAGAACTATGGCTACACCTTC
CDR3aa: CASSPGQNYGYTF

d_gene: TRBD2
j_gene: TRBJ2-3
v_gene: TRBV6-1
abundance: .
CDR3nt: TGTGCCAGCAGGGGACAAGCGGGAGGGTCGTCCACAGATACGCAGTATTTT
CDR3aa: CASRGQAGGSSTDTQYF

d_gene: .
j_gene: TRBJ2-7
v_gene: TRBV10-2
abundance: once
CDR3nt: TGCGCCAGCAGTGAGCAGGGATACGAGCAGTACTTC
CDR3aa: CASSEQGYEQYF

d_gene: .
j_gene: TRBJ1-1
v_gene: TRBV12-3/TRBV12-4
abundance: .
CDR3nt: TGTGCCAGCAGTTCACGGGGGACTGCTGGCACTGAAGCTTTCTTT
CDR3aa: CASSSRGTAGTEAFF

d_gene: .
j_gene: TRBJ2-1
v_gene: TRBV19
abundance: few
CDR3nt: TGTGCCAGTAGTCGGCAGGGGACCTACAATGAGCAGTTCTTC
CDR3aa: CASSRQGTYNEQFF

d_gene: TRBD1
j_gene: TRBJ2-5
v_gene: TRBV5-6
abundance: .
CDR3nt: TGTGCCAGCAGCTGGGATGACAGGGAAGAGACCCAGTACTTC
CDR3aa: CASSWDDREETQYF

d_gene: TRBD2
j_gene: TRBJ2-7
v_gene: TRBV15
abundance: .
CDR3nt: TGTGCCACCAGCAGAGGAACTAGCGGCTACGAGCAGTACTTC
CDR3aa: CATSRGTSGYEQYF

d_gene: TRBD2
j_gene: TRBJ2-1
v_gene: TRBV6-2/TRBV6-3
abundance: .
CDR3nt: TGTGCCAGCAGCCCCATAGCGGGAGGACGTAATGAGCAGTTCTTC
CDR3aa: CASSPIAGGRNEQFF

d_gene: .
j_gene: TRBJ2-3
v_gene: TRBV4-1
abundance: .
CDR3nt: TGCGCCAGCACCCACGAGGCTTCCTTTAGCACAGATACGCAGTATTTT
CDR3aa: CASTHEASFSTDTQYF

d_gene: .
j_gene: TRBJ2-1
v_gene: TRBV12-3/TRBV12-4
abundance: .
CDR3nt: TGTGCCAGCAGTTTCGGGATACTTGCCGACCGGGGCAATGAGCAGTTCTTC
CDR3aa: CASSFGILADRGNEQFF

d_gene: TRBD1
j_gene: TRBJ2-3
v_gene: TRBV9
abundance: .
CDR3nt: TGTGCCAGCAGCGGAAGGGGACAGTTCACAGATACGCAGTATTTT
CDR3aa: CASSGRGQFTDTQYF

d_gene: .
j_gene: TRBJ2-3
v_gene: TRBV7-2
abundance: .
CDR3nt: TGTGCCAGCAGTTCTCACGGATTGTCCACAGATACGCAGTATTTT
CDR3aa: CASSSHGLSTDTQYF

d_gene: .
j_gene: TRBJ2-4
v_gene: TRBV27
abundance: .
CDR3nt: TGTGCCAGCAGTTATCGGGCGGGGAAGCTCTACTTC
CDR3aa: CASSYRAGKLYF

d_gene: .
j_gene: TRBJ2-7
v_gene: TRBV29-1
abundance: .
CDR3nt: TGCAGCGTTGCTCGGGACTCCCGGGAGCAGTACTTC
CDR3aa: CSVARDSREQYF

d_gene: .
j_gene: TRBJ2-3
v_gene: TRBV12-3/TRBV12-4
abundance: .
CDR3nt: TGTGCCAGCAGTCCCCGTGTAGAGCAGTATTTT
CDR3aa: CASSPRVEQYF

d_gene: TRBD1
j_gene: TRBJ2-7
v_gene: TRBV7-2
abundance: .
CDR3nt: TGTGCCAGCAGCTGGGACAGGTTAAACGAGCAGTACTTC
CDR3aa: CASSWDRLNEQYF

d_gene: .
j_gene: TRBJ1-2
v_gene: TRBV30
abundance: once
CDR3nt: TGTGCCTGGAACGGGGGAGGGTATGGCTACACCTTC
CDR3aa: CAWNGGGYGYTF

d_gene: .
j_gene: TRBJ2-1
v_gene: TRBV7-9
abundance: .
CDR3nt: TGTGCCAGCAGCTTCCAGGGTGAGCAGTTCTTC
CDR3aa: CASSFQGEQFF

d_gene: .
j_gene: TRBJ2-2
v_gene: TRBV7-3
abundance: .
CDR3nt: TGTGCCAGCAGCCGCGGAGCTAACACCGGGGAGCTGTTTTTT
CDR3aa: CASSRGANTGELFF

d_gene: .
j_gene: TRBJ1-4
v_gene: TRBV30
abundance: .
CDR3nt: TGTGCCTGGAGTCCTCCGGGACGGACTAATGAAAAACTGTTTTTT
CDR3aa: CAWSPPGRTNEKLFF

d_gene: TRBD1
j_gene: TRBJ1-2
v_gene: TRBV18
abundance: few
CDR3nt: TGTGCCAGCTCACCACCGACAGGGGACTATGGCTACACCTTC
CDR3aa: CASSPPTGDYGYTF

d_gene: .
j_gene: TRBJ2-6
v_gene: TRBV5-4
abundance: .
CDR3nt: TGTGCCAGCAGCTTTCCGGTCTCTGGGGCCAACGTCCTGACTTTC
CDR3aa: CASSFPVSGANVLTF

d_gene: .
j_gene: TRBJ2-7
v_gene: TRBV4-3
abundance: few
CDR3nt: TGCGCCAGCAGCCAAGATAGGGACTACGAGCAGTACTTC
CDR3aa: CASSQDRDYEQYF

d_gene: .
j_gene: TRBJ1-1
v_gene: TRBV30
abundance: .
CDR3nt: TGTGCCTGGAGTGTACAGACCAACACTGAAGCTTTCTTT
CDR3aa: CAWSVQTNTEAFF

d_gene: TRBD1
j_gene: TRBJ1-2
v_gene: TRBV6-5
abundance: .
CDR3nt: TGTGCCAGCAGTAGATCGGACAGGGGGCGCGGTGGCTACACCTTC
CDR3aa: CASSRSDRGRGGYTF

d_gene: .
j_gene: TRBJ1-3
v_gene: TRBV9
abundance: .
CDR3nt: TGTGCCAGCAGCGTAGACGCGGGGGTAAGAGGAAACACCATATATTTT
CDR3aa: CASSVDAGVRGNTIYF

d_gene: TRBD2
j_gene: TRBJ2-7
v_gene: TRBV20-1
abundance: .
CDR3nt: TGCAGTGCCTTAAATCGAACTAGCGGGATTTACGAGCAGTACTTC
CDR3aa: CSALNRTSGIYEQYF

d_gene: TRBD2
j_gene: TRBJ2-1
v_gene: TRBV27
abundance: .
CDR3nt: TGTGCCAGCAGTTCACTAGCGGGAGGATGGGATGAGCAGTTCTTC
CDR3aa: CASSSLAGGWDEQFF

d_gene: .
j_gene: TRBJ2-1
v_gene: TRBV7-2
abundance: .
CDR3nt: TGTGCCAGCAGCTGGGGAGGTGGATCCTACAATGAGCAGTTCTTC
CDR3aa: CASSWGGGSYNEQFF

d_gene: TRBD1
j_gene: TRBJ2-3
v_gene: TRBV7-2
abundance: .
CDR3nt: TGTGCCAGCACCCTTACCGCAGGGGGCAAACACACAGATACGCAGTATTTT
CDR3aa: CASTLTAGGKHTDTQYF

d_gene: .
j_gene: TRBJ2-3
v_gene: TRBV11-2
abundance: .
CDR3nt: TGTGCCAGCAGCCCCGGAAGTCGGTCCCCCACAGATACGCAGTATTTT
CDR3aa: CASSPGSRSPTDTQYF

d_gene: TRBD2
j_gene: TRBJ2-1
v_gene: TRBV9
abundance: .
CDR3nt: TGTGCCAGCAGCCCGGGACTAGCGTATAATGAGCAGTTCTTC
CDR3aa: CASSPGLAYNEQFF